This T cell receptor (beta chain) was identified in a study of naive and memory T cell subsets. Both TRBC1 and TRBC2 were covered by a beta constant-region primer of two equimolar oligonucleotides. In TCRdb, the UMI-ligation and nested PCR reads were re-called with MiXCR into one record per CDR3 protein. The sample includes 130,000 to 150,000 distinct CDR3 sequences, 15% to 20% of them seen just once. As to this clonotype: Its antigen remains unknown.

Study-wide findings and caveats: Over 90% of naive TCR sequences appeared only once, unlike memory subsets. No ground truth validated the naive and memory repertoire findings.

V lost 5 bases and J 2 bases, leaving 4 bases between the germline ends. The CDR3 runs to 13 residues. Germline V CDR1 and CDR2: LNHDA, SQIVND (reference sequence). The chain links TRBV19 to TRBJ2-6, with unresolved D. The TCR was taken from a human donor in good health. Sequencing was done on a sample of naive CD4+ T cells from blood. The CDR3 DNA is TGTGCCAGTAGTTGGGCTGGGGCCAACGTCCTGACTTTC. Protein product: CASSWAGANVLTF.